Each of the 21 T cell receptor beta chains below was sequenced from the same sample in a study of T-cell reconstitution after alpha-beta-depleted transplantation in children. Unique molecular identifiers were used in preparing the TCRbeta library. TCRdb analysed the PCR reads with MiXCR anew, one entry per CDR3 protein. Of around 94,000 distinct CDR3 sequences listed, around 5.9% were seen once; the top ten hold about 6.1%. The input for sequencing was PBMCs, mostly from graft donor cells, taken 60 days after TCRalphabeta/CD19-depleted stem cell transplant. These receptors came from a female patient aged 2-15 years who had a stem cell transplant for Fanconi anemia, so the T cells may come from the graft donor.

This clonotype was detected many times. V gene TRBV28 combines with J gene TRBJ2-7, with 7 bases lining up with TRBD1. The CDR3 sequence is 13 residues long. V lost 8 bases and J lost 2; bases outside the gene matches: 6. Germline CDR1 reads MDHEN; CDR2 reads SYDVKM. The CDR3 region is CASFPQGTYEQYF. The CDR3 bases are TGTGCCAGCTTCCCACAGGGGACCTACGAGCAGTACTTC.

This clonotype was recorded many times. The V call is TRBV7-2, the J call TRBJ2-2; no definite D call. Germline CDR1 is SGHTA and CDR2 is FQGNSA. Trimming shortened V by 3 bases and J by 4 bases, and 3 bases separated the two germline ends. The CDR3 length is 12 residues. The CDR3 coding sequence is TGTGCCAGCAGCTTCCCCACCGGGGAGCTGTTTTTT. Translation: CASSFPTGELFF.

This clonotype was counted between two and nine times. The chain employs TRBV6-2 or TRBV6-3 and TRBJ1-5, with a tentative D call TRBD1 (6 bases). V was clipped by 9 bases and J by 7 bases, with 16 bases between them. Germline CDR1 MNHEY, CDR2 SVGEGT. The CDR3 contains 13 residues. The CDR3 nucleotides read TGTGCCAGTGTCGACAGGAAAGGGCAGCCCCAGCATTTT. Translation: CASVDRKGQPQHF.

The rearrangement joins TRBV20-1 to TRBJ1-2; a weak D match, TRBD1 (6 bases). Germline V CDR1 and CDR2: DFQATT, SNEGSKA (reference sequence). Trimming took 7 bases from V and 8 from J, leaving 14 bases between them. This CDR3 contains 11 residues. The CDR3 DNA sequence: TGCAGTGAAACAGGGCCGCGGGGCTACACCTTC. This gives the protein CSETGPRGYTF.

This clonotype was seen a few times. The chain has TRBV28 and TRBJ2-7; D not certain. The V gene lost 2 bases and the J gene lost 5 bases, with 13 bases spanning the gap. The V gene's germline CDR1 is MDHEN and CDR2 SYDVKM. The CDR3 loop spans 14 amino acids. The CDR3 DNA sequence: TGTGCCAGCAGTTTAGTGGGGATGAGAGACGAGCAGTACTTC. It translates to CASSLVGMRDEQYF. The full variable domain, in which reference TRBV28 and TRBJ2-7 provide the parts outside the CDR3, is DVKVTQSSRYLVKRTGEKVFLECVQDMDHENMFWYRQDPGLGLRLIYFSYDVKMKEKGDIPEGYSVSREKKERFSLILESASTNQTSMYLCASSLVGMRDEQYFGPGTRLTVT.

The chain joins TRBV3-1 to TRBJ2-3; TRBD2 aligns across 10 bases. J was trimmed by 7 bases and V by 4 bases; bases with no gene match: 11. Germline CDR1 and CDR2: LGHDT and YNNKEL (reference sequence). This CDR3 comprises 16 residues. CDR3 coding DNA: TGTGCCAGCAGCCCCGGACTAGCGGACCGCAGTTATACGCAGTATTTT. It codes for CASSPGLADRSYTQYF.

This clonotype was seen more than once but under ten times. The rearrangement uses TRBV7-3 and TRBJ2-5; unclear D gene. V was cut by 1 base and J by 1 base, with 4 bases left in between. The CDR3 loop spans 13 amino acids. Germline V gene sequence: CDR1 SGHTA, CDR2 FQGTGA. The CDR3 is CASSLIPQETQYF. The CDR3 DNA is TGTGCCAGCAGCTTAATACCCCAAGAGACCCAGTACTTC.

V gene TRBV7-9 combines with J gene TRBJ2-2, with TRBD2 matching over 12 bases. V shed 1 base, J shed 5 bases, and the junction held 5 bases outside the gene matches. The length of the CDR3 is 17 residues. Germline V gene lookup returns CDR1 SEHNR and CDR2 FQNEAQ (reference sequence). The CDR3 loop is CASSLGLAGVETGELFF. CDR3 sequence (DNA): TGTGCCAGCAGCTTAGGACTAGCGGGAGTCGAGACCGGGGAGCTGTTTTTT.

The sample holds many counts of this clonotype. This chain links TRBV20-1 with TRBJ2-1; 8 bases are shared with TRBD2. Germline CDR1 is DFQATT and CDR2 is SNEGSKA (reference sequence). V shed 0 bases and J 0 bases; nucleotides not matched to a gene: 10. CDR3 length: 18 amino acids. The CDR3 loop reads CSARDWAGGGGSYNEQFF. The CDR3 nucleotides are TGCAGTGCTAGAGATTGGGCGGGAGGAGGGGGCTCCTACAATGAGCAGTTCTTC.

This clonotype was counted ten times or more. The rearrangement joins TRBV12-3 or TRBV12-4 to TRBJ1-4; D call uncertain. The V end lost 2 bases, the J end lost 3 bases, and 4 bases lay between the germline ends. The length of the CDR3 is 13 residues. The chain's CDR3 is CASSLNSNEKLFF. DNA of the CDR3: TGTGCCAGCAGTTTAAATTCTAATGAAAAACTGTTTTTT.

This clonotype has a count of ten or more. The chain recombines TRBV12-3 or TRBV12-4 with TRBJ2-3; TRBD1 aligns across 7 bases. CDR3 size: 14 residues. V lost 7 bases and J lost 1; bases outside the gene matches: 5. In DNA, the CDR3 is TGTGCCAGCAAGCTTCAGGGGGGCACAGATACGCAGTATTTT. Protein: CASKLQGGTDTQYF.

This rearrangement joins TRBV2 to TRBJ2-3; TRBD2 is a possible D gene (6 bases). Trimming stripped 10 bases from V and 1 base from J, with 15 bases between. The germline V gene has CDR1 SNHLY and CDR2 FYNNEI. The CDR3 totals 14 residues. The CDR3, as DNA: TGTGCCAACCGCAGACTAGTGCGCACAGATACGCAGTATTTT. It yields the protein CANRRLVRTDTQYF.

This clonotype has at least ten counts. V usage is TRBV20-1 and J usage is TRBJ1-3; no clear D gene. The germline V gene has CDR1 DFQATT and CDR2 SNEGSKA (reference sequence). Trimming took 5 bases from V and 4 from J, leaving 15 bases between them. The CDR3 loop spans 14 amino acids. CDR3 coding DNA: TGCAGTGCTTTGGACCCGGCGATGGGAAACACCATATATTTT. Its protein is CSALDPAMGNTIYF.

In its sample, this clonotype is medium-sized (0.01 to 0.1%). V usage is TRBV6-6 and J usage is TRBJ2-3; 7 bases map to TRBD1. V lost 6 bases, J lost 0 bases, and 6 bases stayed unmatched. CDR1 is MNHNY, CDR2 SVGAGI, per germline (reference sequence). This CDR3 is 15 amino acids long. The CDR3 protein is CASRRGQESTDTQYF. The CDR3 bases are TGTGCCAGCAGGAGGGGGCAGGAGAGCACAGATACGCAGTATTTT.

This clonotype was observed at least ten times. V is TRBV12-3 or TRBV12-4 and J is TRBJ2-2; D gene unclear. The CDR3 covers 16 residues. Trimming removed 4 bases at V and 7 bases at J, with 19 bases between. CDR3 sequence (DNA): TGTGCCAGCAGTTCGCCCCCCCACAGTTTACGCGGGGAGCTGTTTTTT. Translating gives CASSSPPHSLRGELFF.

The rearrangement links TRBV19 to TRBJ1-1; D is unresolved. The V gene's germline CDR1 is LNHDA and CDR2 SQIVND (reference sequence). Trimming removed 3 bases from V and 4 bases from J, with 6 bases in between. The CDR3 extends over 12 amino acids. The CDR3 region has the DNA TGTGCCAGTAGTATTCGGGGCACTGAAGCTTTCTTT. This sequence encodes CASSIRGTEAFF.

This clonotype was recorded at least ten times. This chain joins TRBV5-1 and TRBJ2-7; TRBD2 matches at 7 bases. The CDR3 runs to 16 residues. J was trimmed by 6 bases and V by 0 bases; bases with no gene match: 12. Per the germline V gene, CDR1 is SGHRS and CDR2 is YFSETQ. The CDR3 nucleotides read TGCGCCAGCAGCTTGGGGCATGTGCGGGAGTTGACCGAGCAGTACTTC. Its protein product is CASSLGHVRELTEQYF.

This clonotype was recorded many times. The CDR3 DNA is TGTGCCAGCAGCTCACTAGCAGACCAGCAGTACTTC. The encoded protein is CASSSLADQQYF. The chain uses TRBV7-9 and TRBJ2-7; D is possibly TRBD2 (6 bases). Trimming took 4 bases from V and 8 from J, leaving 12 bases between them. Germline V gene lookup returns CDR1 SEHNR and CDR2 FQNEAQ (reference sequence). CDR3 length equals 12 residues.

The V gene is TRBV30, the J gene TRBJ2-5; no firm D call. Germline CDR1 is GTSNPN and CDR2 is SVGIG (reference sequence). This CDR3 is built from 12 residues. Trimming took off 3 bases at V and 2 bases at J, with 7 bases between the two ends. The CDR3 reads CAWRIGQETQYF. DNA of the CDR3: TGTGCCTGGAGAATTGGACAAGAGACCCAGTACTTC.

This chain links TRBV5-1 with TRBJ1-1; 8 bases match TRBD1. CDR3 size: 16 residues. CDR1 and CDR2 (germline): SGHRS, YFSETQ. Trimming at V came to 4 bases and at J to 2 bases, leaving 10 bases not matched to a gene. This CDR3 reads CASSTDRGPHNTEAFF. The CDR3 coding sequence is TGCGCCAGCAGCACAGACAGGGGCCCTCATAACACTGAAGCTTTCTTT. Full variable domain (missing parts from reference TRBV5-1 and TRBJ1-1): KAGVTQTPRYLIKTRGQQVTLSCSPISGHRSVSWYQQTPGQGLQFLFEYFSETQRNKGNFPGRFSGRQFSNSRSEMNVSTLELGDSALYLCASSTDRGPHNTEAFFGQGTRLTVV.

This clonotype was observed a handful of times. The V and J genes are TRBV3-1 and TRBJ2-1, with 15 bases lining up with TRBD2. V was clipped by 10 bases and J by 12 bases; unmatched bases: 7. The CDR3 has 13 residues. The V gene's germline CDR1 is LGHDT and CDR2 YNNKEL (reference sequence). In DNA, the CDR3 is TGTGCCACCCGAGGGACTAGCGGGGGGCTGCAGTTCTTC. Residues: CATRGTSGGLQFF.